The 18 T cell receptor beta chains below were found in one sample sequenced in a study of blood T cell repertoires in COVID-19. Generated by immunoSEQ multiplex PCR, the TCRdb table keeps only in-frame clones and is missing some. In the table there are about 300,000 clones, over 70% of which are singletons. The sequencing input was peripheral blood. These receptors were collected from a woman in her fifties or sixties with acute or convalescent COVID-19.

This clone was counted only a few times. The genes are TRBV7-2 and TRBJ1-5; D not resolved. The CDR3 has 12 amino acids. CDR1 SGHTA and CDR2 FQGNSA come from the germline V gene. Trimming shortened V by 4 bases and J by 4 bases, and 5 bases separated the two germline ends. The CDR3 reads CASSSRNQPQHF. The CDR3 DNA reads as TGTGCCAGCAGCTCGCGGAATCAGCCCCAGCATTTT.

The V call is TRBV10-3, the J call TRBJ1-3; D gene unclear. The CDR3 has 16 amino acids. V lost 6 bases and J lost 0, with 15 bases in between. Germline CDR1 is ENHRY and CDR2 is SYGVKD. Here the CDR3 reads CAISQTLLISGNTIYF. The CDR3 nucleotides are TGTGCCATCAGCCAGACACTGTTAATCTCTGGAAACACCATATATTTT.

The chain recombines TRBV5-8 with TRBJ2-5; 8 positions match TRBD2. The CDR3 spans 14 residues. Germline trimming cut 2 bases from V and 4 bases from J; bases unmatched to any gene: 4. Germline values: CDR1 SGHTS, CDR2 YDEGEE. CDR3 loop: CASSLSGGGETQYF. DNA for the CDR3: TGTGCCAGCAGCTTAAGCGGGGGAGGAGAGACCCAGTACTTC.

The V and J genes are TRBV6-5 and TRBJ1-2; 9 positions match TRBD1. V shed 4 bases and J 7 bases; nucleotides not matched to a gene: 10. Germline assignment: CDR1 MNHEY and CDR2 SVGAGI. The CDR3 sequence is 15 residues long. The CDR3, as DNA: TGTGCCAGCAGTTTACAGGGGGCGGAGAGCGCTGGCTACACCTTC. Translation: CASSLQGAESAGYTF.

V usage is TRBV10-1 and J usage is TRBJ2-1, with TRBD2 matching 9 bases. This CDR3 is 15 amino acids long. Germline CDR1 and CDR2: WNHNN and SYGVQD (reference sequence). Trimming removed 3 bases from V and 4 bases from J; junction bases left unmatched: 4. The CDR3 sequence is CASSEGAGGYNEQFF. CDR3 DNA: TGCGCCAGCAGTGAAGGAGCGGGGGGTTACAATGAGCAGTTCTTC.

This clone has more than one count but fewer than ten. The chain is built from TRBV14 and TRBJ2-3; 13 positions match TRBD2. The V gene's germline CDR1 is SGHDN and CDR2 FVKESK. The trim removed 4 bases at V and 3 bases at J, leaving 1 base unmatched. This CDR3 comprises 15 residues. CDR3 amino acids: CASSLGLAGTDTQYF. CDR3 nucleotides: TGTGCCAGCAGCCTGGGACTAGCGGGAACAGATACGCAGTATTTT.

This clone was detected only a few times. Other nucleotide sequences from this sample produce the same CDR3. This chain connects TRBV6-5 to TRBJ1-4, with 8 positions matching TRBD1. Germline V gene data show CDR1 as MNHEY and CDR2 as SVGAGI. V shed 2 bases, J shed 7 bases, and the junction held 3 bases outside the gene matches. The CDR3 consists of 14 residues. The CDR3 region is CASSYAGGGEKLFF. In DNA form, the CDR3 reads TGTGCCAGCAGTTACGCAGGGGGCGGTGAAAAACTGTTTTTT.

This clone was seen only a few times. The chain is built from TRBV27 and TRBJ1-5, with a weak D call TRBD1 (5 bases). Germline CDR1 and CDR2: MNHEY and SMNVEV (reference sequence). This CDR3 contains 16 residues. V was cut by 7 bases and J by 5 bases, with 21 bases left in between. The CDR3 nucleotides read TGTGCCAGCACCTCCCTCGGGACGGGGAGGGATCAGCCCCAGCATTTT. It encodes CASTSLGTGRDQPQHF.

The rearrangement joins TRBV19 to TRBJ1-5; the D is unclear. The CDR3 consists of 12 residues. Germline V CDR1 and CDR2: LNHDA, SQIVND (reference sequence). Trimming took off 5 bases at V and 2 bases at J, with 4 bases between the two ends. Here the CDR3 DNA reads TGTGCCAGTAGTCGTGGCAATCAGCCCCAGCATTTT. Translation: CASSRGNQPQHF. Using reference TRBV19 and TRBJ1-5 for the parts outside the CDR3, the full variable domain is DGGITQSPKYLFRKEGQNVTLSCEQNLNHDAMYWYRQDPGQGLRLIYYSQIVNDFQKGDIAEGYSVSREKKESFPLTVTSAQKNPTAFYLCASSRGNQPQHFGDGTRLSIL.

This chain uses TRBV5-4 with TRBJ1-4; D is possibly TRBD1 (5 bases). Between the trimmed V and J ends, which lost 4 bases and 0 bases, there was a span of 7 bases. Germline V gene lookup returns CDR1 SGHNT and CDR2 YYREEE (reference sequence). The CDR3 extends over 14 amino acids. DNA for the CDR3: TGTGCCAGCAGCCCGACAGCAACTAATGAAAAACTGTTTTTT. This sequence encodes CASSPTATNEKLFF.

Points on this clone: Other DNA sequences in this specimen translate into the identical CDR3. The chain recombines TRBV3-1 (or the pseudogene TRBV3-2) with TRBJ1-3; D is unresolved. V lost 2 bases to trimming and J lost 4 bases, with 3 bases between them. Germline-derived CDR1 and CDR2 are LGHDT and YNNKEL (reference sequence). This CDR3 spans 12 amino acids. CDR3 residues: CASSQPGNTIYF. The CDR3 DNA is TGTGCCAGCAGCCAACCAGGAAACACCATATATTTT.

CDR3 sequence reads: CASSRIEGGLTEAFF. The CDR3 DNA is TGTGCCAGCAGCCGAATAGAGGGGGGGCTCACTGAAGCTTTCTTT. The V and J genes are TRBV7-9 and TRBJ1-1; D possibly corresponds to TRBD1 (6 bases). V lost 5 bases, J lost 4 bases, and 17 bases lay in between. Germline CDR1 reads SEHNR; CDR2 reads FQNEAQ (reference sequence). The CDR3 is made up of 15 amino acids.

The sample holds a few counts of this clone. The chain has TRBV6-2 or TRBV6-3 and TRBJ2-5, with D possibly being TRBD2 (6 bases). Trimming cost V 2 bases and J 5 bases, with 6 bases left between them. The CDR3 length is 12 residues. Germline V CDR1 and CDR2: MNHEY, SVGEGT. The CDR3 reads CASSYGRETQYF. In DNA form, the CDR3 reads TGTGCCAGCAGTTACGGGAGGGAGACCCAGTACTTC.

The rearrangement joins TRBV27 to TRBJ2-7; possible D gene TRBD2, 6 bases. Trimming pared 6 bases from V and 3 bases from J, leaving 12 bases between. Germline-derived CDR1 and CDR2 are MNHEY and SMNVEV (reference sequence). This CDR3 has 13 residues. CDR3 in DNA: TGTGCCAGCAGCCGCGGGGAGTTCTACGAGCAGTACTTC. Translating gives CASSRGEFYEQYF.

In nucleotides, the CDR3 is TGTGCCAGCAGACTCCAGACAGGGGTTCTGTACTATGGCTACACCTTC. As protein: CASRLQTGVLYYGYTF. This rearrangement joins TRBV2 to TRBJ1-2; 8 positions match TRBD1. This CDR3 is built from 16 residues. The germline CDR1 and CDR2 sequences are SNHLY and FYNNEI. J gave up 3 bases and V 6 bases, and 12 bases lay outside the gene matches.

The chain is built from TRBV27 and TRBJ1-4, with 8 bases lining up with TRBD1. The CDR3 spans 14 residues. The V gene end was trimmed by 6 bases and the J gene end by 10 bases; junction bases not matched to a gene: 10. Germline V gives CDR1 MNHEY, CDR2 SMNVEV (reference sequence). CDR3 residues: CASRTIQGGGKLFF. The CDR3, as DNA: TGTGCCAGCAGGACGATACAGGGGGGAGGAAAACTGTTTTTT.

This clone has just one count. This sequence joins TRBV5-1 and TRBJ1-5; TRBD1 matches 12 bases. Germline V gives CDR1 SGHRS, CDR2 YFSETQ. The CDR3 loop spans 18 amino acids. V gave up 5 bases and J gave up 2 bases; unmatched junction bases: 11. The CDR3 here is CASSPGPGQGAGNQPQHF. CDR3 nucleotides: TGCGCCAGCAGTCCTGGCCCGGGACAGGGGGCGGGCAATCAGCCCCAGCATTTT.

As to this clone: The identical CDR3 is also encoded by other nucleotide sequences in the sample. The rearrangement joins TRBV5-4 to TRBJ2-6; TRBD1 matches at 7 bases. In germline, CDR1 is SGHNT, CDR2 YYREEE (reference sequence). V lost 4 bases, J lost 1 base, and 2 bases stayed unmatched. The CDR3 extends over 15 amino acids. The CDR3 DNA is TGTGCCAGCAGCCGACAGGGATCTGGGGCCAACGTCCTGACTTTC. It translates to CASSRQGSGANVLTF.